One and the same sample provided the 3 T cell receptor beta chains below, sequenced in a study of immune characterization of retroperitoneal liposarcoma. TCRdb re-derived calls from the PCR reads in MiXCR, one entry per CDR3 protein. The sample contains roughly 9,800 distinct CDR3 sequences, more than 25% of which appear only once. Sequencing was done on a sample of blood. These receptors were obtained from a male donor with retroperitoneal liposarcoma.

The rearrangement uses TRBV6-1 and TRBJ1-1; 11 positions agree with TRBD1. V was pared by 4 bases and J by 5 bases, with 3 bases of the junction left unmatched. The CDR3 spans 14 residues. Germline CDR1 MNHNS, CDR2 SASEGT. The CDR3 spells CASSAGTGGTEAFF. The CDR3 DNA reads TGTGCCAGCAGTGCCGGGACAGGGGGTACTGAAGCTTTCTTT.

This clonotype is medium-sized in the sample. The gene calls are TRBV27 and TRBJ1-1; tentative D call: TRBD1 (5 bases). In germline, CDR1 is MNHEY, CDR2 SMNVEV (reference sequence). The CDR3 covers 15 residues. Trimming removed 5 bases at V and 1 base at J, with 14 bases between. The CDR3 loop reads CASSPLGRTNTEAFF. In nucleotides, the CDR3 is TGTGCCAGCAGTCCCTTGGGGCGGACGAACACTGAAGCTTTCTTT.

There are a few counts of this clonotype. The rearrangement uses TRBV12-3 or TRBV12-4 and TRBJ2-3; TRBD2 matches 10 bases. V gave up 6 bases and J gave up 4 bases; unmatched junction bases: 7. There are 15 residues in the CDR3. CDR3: CASSPSSGGADTQYF. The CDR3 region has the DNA TGTGCCAGCAGCCCGTCTAGCGGGGGCGCAGATACGCAGTATTTT.